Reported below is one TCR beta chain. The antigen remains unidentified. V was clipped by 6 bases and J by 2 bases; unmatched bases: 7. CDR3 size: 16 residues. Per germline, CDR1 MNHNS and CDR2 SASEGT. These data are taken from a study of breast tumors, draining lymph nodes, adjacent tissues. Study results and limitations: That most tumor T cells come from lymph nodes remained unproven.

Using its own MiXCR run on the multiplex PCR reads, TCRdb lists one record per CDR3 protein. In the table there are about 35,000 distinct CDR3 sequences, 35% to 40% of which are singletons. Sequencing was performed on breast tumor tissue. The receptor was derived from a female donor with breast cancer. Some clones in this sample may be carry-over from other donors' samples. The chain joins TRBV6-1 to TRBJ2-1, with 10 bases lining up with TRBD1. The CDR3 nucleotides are TGTGCCAGCAGACCCGGACAGGGGGGGACCTACAATGAGCAGTTCTTC. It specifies CASRPGQGGTYNEQFF.